This TCR beta chain is from a study of cytotoxic CD8 clonotypes in ibrutinib-treated CLL. For the study at large: Patients gave response samples after a median about eleven months of treatment, range 6 to 36.

Worth noting for this clone: Its matching antigen is unknown.

TCRdb's copy holds only in-frame clones and misses some; the assay was immunoSEQ multiplex PCR. This table has 150,000 or so clones, 81% appearing once. Looked up from germline, CDR1 is MNHEY and CDR2 is SMNVEV (reference sequence). The CDR3 runs to 13 residues. The junction had 6 bases not matched to a gene; V was cut back by 5 bases and J by 8 bases. Study-wide findings and caveats: Sampling schedules were unmatched across sustained-remission and progressing patients. Rising at ibrutinib response, clonality subsequently fell back toward baseline at progression.

Sequences were derived from PBMCs, sampled after 12 months of ibrutinib treatment. The V call is TRBV27, the J call TRBJ1-2, with 9 bases fitting TRBD1. This TCR derives from a human donor with chronic lymphocytic leukemia. CDR3 residues: CASSPRDRAGYTF. CDR3 DNA: TGTGCCAGCAGTCCGCGGGACAGGGCCGGCTACACCTTC.